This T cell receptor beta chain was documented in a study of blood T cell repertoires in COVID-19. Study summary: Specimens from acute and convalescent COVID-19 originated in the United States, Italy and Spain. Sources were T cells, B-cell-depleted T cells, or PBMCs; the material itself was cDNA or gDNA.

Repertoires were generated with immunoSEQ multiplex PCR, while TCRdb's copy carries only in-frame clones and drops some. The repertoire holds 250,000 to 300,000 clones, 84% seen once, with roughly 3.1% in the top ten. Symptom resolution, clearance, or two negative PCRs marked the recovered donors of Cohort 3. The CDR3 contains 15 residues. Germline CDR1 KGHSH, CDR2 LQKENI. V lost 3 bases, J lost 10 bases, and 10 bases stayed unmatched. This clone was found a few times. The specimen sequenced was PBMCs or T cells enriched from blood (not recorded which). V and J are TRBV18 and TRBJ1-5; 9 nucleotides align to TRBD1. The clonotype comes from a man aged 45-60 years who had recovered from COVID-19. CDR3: CASSPQDRGGEPQHF. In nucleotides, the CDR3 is TGTGCCAGCTCACCTCAAGACAGGGGGGGAGAACCCCAGCATTTT.